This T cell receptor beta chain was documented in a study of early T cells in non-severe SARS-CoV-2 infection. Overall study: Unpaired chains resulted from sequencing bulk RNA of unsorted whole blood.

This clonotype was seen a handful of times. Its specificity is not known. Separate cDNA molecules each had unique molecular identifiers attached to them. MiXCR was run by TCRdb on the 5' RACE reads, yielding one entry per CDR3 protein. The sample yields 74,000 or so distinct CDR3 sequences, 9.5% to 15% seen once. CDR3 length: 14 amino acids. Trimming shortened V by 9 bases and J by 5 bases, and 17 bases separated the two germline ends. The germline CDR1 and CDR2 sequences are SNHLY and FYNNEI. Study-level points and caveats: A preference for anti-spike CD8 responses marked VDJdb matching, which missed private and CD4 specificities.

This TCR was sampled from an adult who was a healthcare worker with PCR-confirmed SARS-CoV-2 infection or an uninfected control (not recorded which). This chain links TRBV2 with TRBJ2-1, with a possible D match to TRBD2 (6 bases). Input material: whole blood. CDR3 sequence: CARGTELRDNEQFF. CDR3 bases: TGTGCCAGGGGGACTGAGCTAAGGGACAATGAGCAGTTCTTC. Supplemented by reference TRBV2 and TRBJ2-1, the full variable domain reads EPEVTQTPSHQVTQMGQEVILRCVPISNHLYFYWYRQILGQKVEFLVSFYNNEISEKSEIFDDQFSVERPDGSNFTLKIRSTKLEDSAMYFCARGTELRDNEQFFGPGTRLTVL.